The 14 T cell receptor beta chains below were found in one sample sequenced in a study of shared clonotypes between healthy human individuals. Some clones are missing from TCRdb's copy, which holds only in-frame ones; the method was immunoSEQ multiplex PCR. The table has roughly 2.2 million clones, approximately 93% seen once; the top ten hold 0.39%. The source material was naive CD4+ T cells from PBMCs. The subset here: CD45RA+ positively selected. Receptor source: a man aged 18 to 29 in good health. Some clones in this sample may be carry-over from other donors' samples.

Comment on this clone: This CDR3 is also generated by other DNA sequences in the sample. V usage is TRBV6-5 and J usage is TRBJ2-7, with D perhaps matching TRBD2 (6 bases). Trimming cost V 2 bases and J 3 bases, with 8 bases left between them. The CDR3 has 13 residues. CDR1 is MNHEY and CDR2 is SVGAGI in the germline V gene. Written as DNA, the CDR3 is TGTGCCAGCAGTTACGGGCGGGGCTACGAGCAGTACTTC. This codes for CASSYGRGYEQYF.

In the case of this clone: Other nucleotide sequences from this sample produce the same CDR3. The V gene is TRBV5-1, the J gene TRBJ2-5; tentatively, D is TRBD1 or TRBD2 (5 bases each). Trimming removed 2 bases from V and 3 bases from J, with 11 bases in between. The V gene's germline CDR1 is SGHRS and CDR2 YFSETQ. The CDR3 sequence is 14 residues long. DNA for the CDR3: TGCGCCAGCAGCTTAGGGACCGTCGAAGAGACCCAGTACTTC. This gives the protein CASSLGTVEETQYF.

The chain has TRBV5-1 and TRBJ1-1; tentatively, D is TRBD1 (5 bases). In germline, CDR1 is SGHRS, CDR2 YFSETQ. The CDR3 consists of 15 residues. Trimming took 4 bases from V and 2 from J, leaving 15 bases between them. The CDR3 region has the DNA TGCGCCAGCAGCAGGGGCAACAGCCTTAACACTGAAGCTTTCTTT. Translating it yields CASSRGNSLNTEAFF.

The genes are TRBV6-5 and TRBJ1-4, with TRBD1 as a possible D gene (5 bases). The CDR3 covers 15 residues. Germline CDR1 and CDR2: MNHEY and SVGAGI. The ends were cut back, 0 bases at V and 5 bases at J, with 10 bases in the middle. CDR3 bases: TGTGCCAGCAGTTACTCGATGCAGGGAAATGAAAAACTGTTTTTT. This encodes CASSYSMQGNEKLFF.

The count of this clone is one. The rearrangement uses TRBV11-1 and TRBJ2-5, with TRBD1 matching over 7 bases. The J call could be wrong; TRBJ2-7 is a better fit for the DNA end. The germline gives CDR1 SGHAT, CDR2 FQDESV (reference sequence). This CDR3 is built from 14 residues. The CDR3 bases are TGTGCCAGCAGCTCGGACAGGTGGACCTACGAGCAGTACTTC. It yields the protein CASSSDRWTYEQYF.

This CDR3 is CAWATGGRNEQFF. The CDR3 DNA follows: TGTGCCTGGGCGACAGGGGGAAGAAATGAGCAGTTCTTC. The genes are TRBV30 and TRBJ2-1; TRBD1 aligns across 9 bases. The germline V gene encodes CDR1 GTSNPN and CDR2 SVGIG (reference sequence). This CDR3 has 13 residues. V lost 5 bases and J lost 7; bases outside the gene matches: 6. Looking up the rest from reference TRBV30 and TRBJ2-1 gives the full variable domain: SQTIHQWPATLVQPVGSPLSLECTVEGTSNPNLYWYRQAAGRGLQLLFYSVGIGQISSEVPQNLSASRPQDRQFILSSKKLLLSDSGFYLCAWATGGRNEQFFGPGTRLTVL.

The V call is TRBV6-5, the J call TRBJ2-5; maybe TRBD2 (5 bases). The CDR3 length is 13 residues. V was shortened by 7 bases and J by 5 bases, with 14 bases between the two germline ends. Germline V gene data show CDR1 as MNHEY and CDR2 as SVGAGI. The CDR3 sequence: CASTSTRGETQYF. The CDR3 nucleotides read TGTGCCAGCACTTCCACCCGAGGGGAGACCCAGTACTTC.

This clone was counted a single time. The chain has TRBV7-9 and TRBJ2-5; D is possibly TRBD1 or TRBD2 (5 bases each). Germline V gives CDR1 SEHNR, CDR2 FQNEAQ (reference sequence). CDR3 length equals 15 residues. Trimming took off 5 bases at V and 5 bases at J, with 18 bases between the two ends. The CDR3 loop is CASSPRDRVGETQYF. The CDR3 DNA sequence: TGTGCCAGCAGCCCGAGGGACCGCGTGGGTGAGACCCAGTACTTC.

This clone was detected once. The chain has TRBV5-1 and TRBJ1-6; D unclear. Germline lookup yields CDR1 SGHRS and CDR2 YFSETQ. V lost 1 base, J lost 11 bases, and 10 bases lay in between. This CDR3 region has 13 residues. CDR3 protein: CASSLSQLPPLHF. CDR3 DNA: TGCGCCAGCAGCTTGAGTCAGCTCCCACCCCTCCACTTT.

The J gene is TRBJ2-1, the V gene TRBV27; D gene unclear. Trimming took off 7 bases at V and 5 bases at J, with 18 bases between the two ends. Per the germline V gene, CDR1 is MNHEY and CDR2 is SMNVEV (reference sequence). The CDR3 is 15 amino acids. CDR3 loop: CASTQRRESHNEQFF. The CDR3 nucleotides are TGTGCCAGCACCCAGCGTAGGGAAAGCCACAATGAGCAGTTCTTC.

This sequence joins TRBV5-6 and TRBJ1-5; possibly TRBD1 for D (6 bases). This CDR3 comprises 14 residues. The V and J ends lost 4 bases and 3 bases respectively, with 11 bases between them. In germline, CDR1 is SGHDT, CDR2 YYEEEE. DNA of the CDR3: TGTGCCAGCAGCGTCAGGGGACTCAATCAGCCCCAGCATTTT. Its translation: CASSVRGLNQPQHF.

The CDR3 here is CASSPGTGKTYEQYF. CDR3 bases: TGTGCCAGCAGCCCCGGGACAGGGAAAACCTACGAGCAGTACTTC. J is TRBJ2-7 and V is TRBV11-3, with 9 bases matching TRBD1. Germline CDR1 and CDR2: SGHNT and YENEEA. The V segment lost 5 bases and the J segment 2 bases; nucleotides outside the gene matches: 7. The CDR3 runs to 15 residues.

This CDR3 is CASSLGVVGQFF. The CDR3 DNA follows: TGTGCCAGCAGTTTAGGTGTCGTGGGGCAGTTCTTC. The V call is TRBV28, the J call TRBJ2-1; D is uncertain. This CDR3 has 12 amino acids. CDR1 and CDR2 (germline): MDHEN, SYDVKM. V was trimmed by 2 bases and J by 12 bases, leaving 11 bases between them.

J is TRBJ2-5 and V is TRBV30; TRBD1 or TRBD2 may be the D gene (5 bases each). CDR1 is GTSNPN, CDR2 SVGIG, per germline (reference sequence). The CDR3 is made up of 13 amino acids. The ends were cut back, 7 bases at V and 7 bases at J, with 19 bases in the middle. Written as DNA, the CDR3 is TGTGCCTACGCGAGGGGCCCCAGAGGGACCCAGTACTTC. It encodes CAYARGPRGTQYF.